What follows describes a single TCR beta chain. This entry is derived from a study of blood T cell repertoires in COVID-19. The data were produced by immunoSEQ multiplex PCR, yet TCRdb's version contains in-frame clones alone and is incomplete. The sample includes about 160,000 clones, about 85% of them seen just once. The CDR3 sequence is 17 residues long. The trim removed 4 bases at V and 0 bases at J, leaving 8 bases unmatched. From germline, CDR1 is SGHRS and CDR2 YFSETQ. Sequenced: peripheral blood. This TCR derives from a human donor with acute or convalescent COVID-19. The donor label of this sample is uncertain. J is TRBJ1-4 and V is TRBV5-1, with TRBD1 identical over 8 bases. This chain's CDR3 is CASSPRTGTTTNEKLFF. The CDR3 nucleotides are TGCGCCAGCAGCCCCAGGACAGGGACCACAACTAATGAAAAACTGTTTTTT.